The 3 T cell receptor beta chains below all came from one sample that was sequenced in a study of identical twins. TCRdb reprocessed the 5' RACE reads via MiXCR and lists one record per CDR3 protein. The data hold about 240,000 distinct CDR3 sequences, with more than 9.5% observed a single time. These data were also reused for a study on yellow fever vaccine responses in identical twins.

Source material: memory (CD45RO+) T cells sorted from blood. Every receptor here comes from a woman under 30 in good health.

The chain recombines TRBV7-9 with TRBJ1-3; D unresolved. The germline gives CDR1 SEHNR, CDR2 FQNEAQ (reference sequence). The ends were cut back, 7 bases at V and 0 bases at J, with 10 bases in the middle. The CDR3 covers 14 residues. The CDR3 DNA is TGTGCCAGCACCGCAACGGTCTCTGGAAACACCATATATTTT. Amino acids: CASTATVSGNTIYF.

There are a few counts of this clonotype. The chain is built from TRBV20-1 and TRBJ2-7; TRBD2 agrees at 7 bases. From germline, CDR1 is DFQATT and CDR2 SNEGSKA (reference sequence). V trimming: 6 bases; J trimming: 0 bases; junction bases outside the gene matches: 11. This CDR3 has 15 amino acids. The CDR3 spells CSAPGGRGSSYEQYF. The CDR3 DNA reads TGCAGTGCCCCGGGGGGACGGGGGAGCTCCTACGAGCAGTACTTC.

This clonotype was detected a few times. The rearrangement links TRBV10-3 to TRBJ2-7; possible D gene TRBD2, 6 bases. There are 16 residues in the CDR3. CDR1 is ENHRY and CDR2 is SYGVKD in the germline V gene. Trimming removed 6 bases at V and 1 base at J, with 19 bases between. CDR3 region: CAIRGGLGQPSYEQYF. CDR3 in DNA: TGTGCCATCAGGGGGGGACTGGGCCAGCCTTCCTACGAGCAGTACTTC.